Shown below are 2 T cell receptor beta chains from a single sample sequenced in a study of cytotoxic CD8 clonotypes in ibrutinib-treated CLL. Clones were read by immunoSEQ multiplex PCR, and TCRdb kept only the in-frame ones, dropping some. The sample has 200,000 to 250,000 clones, just under 80% seen once; the top ten hold about an eighth. The starting material was PBMCs, obtained after 12 months of ibrutinib treatment. The receptors come from a human donor with chronic lymphocytic leukemia.

V is TRBV10-3 and J is TRBJ1-1; D unresolved. Trimming took 6 bases from V and 1 from J, leaving 9 bases between them. The CDR3 sequence is 13 residues long. Germline V lookup: CDR1 ENHRY, CDR2 SYGVKD. Here the CDR3 reads CAIRDTQNTEAFF. As DNA, the CDR3 is TGTGCCATCAGAGATACACAGAACACTGAAGCTTTCTTT.

The chain couples TRBV7-8 to TRBJ2-7; D is perhaps TRBD1 (6 bases). Trimming left V 5 bases short and J 3 bases short, with 11 bases between. The CDR3 has 13 residues. Per the germline V gene, CDR1 is SGHVS and CDR2 is FQNEAQ. CDR3 DNA sequence: TGTGCCAGCAGCCAGCCGGGACACTACGAGCAGTACTTC. It specifies CASSQPGHYEQYF.